A single sample is the source of the 8 T cell receptor beta chains below, sequenced in a study of T-cell memory formation after mild COVID-19. TCRdb reanalysed the 5' RACE reads using MiXCR and keeps one entry per CDR3 protein. The profile shows about 210,000 distinct CDR3 sequences, under 30% of them singletons. The sequenced material came from PBMCs or a T cell subset sorted from them (not recorded which). The receptors were gathered from an adult woman who had mild COVID-19 (a few samples of this study predate the infection). Cell type and time point are not known.

V is TRBV12-3 or TRBV12-4 and J is TRBJ2-1; 9 bases map to TRBD1. The CDR3 totals 15 residues. V shed 6 bases and J 0 bases; nucleotides not matched to a gene: 3. CDR3: CASRGTGSSYNEQFF. Written as DNA, the CDR3 is TGTGCCAGCAGGGGGACAGGGAGCTCCTACAATGAGCAGTTCTTC.

The gene calls are TRBV5-6 and TRBJ1-6; weak D call: TRBD1 (5 bases). Germline CDR1 SGHDT, CDR2 YYEEEE. Trimming took off 1 base at V and 6 bases at J, with 8 bases between the two ends. The CDR3 has 14 residues. The chain's CDR3 is CASSLSQGNSPLHF. CDR3 bases: TGTGCCAGCAGCTTGTCCCAGGGTAATTCACCCCTCCACTTT. Filled out from reference TRBV5-6 and TRBJ1-6, the complete variable domain reads DAGVTQSPTHLIKTRGQQVTLRCSPKSGHDTVSWYQQALGQGPQFIFQYYEEEERQRGNFPDRFSGHQFPNYSSELNVNALLLGDSALYLCASSLSQGNSPLHFGNGTRLTVT.

This sequence joins TRBV12-3 or TRBV12-4 and TRBJ1-5, with 7 positions matching TRBD1. This CDR3 has 16 residues. The V and J ends lost 6 bases and 0 bases, in that order; junction bases with no gene match: 8. In DNA, the CDR3 is TGTGCCAGCAGGCTACAGGGGACGATTAGCAATCAGCCCCAGCATTTT. Its protein product is CASRLQGTISNQPQHF.

This clonotype was recorded a few times. DNA for the CDR3: TGTGCCAGCAGTGCGGGACAGGGCTTCGAGCAGTACTTC. It is translated as CASSAGQGFEQYF. The chain links TRBV25-1 to TRBJ2-7; 9 positions agree with TRBD1. Germline trimming cut 4 bases from V and 6 bases from J; bases unmatched to any gene: 4. Germline CDR1 MGHDK, CDR2 SYGVNS. The CDR3 has 13 residues.

The DNA for the CDR3 is TGCGCCAGCAGCCAACGACTAGCGGGGGTGGGTGAGCAGTTCTTC. Amino acid sequence: CASSQRLAGVGEQFF. The V and J genes are TRBV5-1 and TRBJ2-1; TRBD2 matches 12 bases. J gave up 9 bases and V 4 bases, and 8 bases lay outside the gene matches. The CDR3 length is 15 residues. Germline assignment: CDR1 SGHRS and CDR2 YFSETQ.

This clonotype has a handful of counts. A junction boundary mismatches the germline segment, possibly from a read error. The CDR3 bases are TGTGCCACCAGTGATCGACAGGGGGGCTCCTACAATGATCAGTTCTTC. It encodes CATSDRQGGSYNDQFF. The chain carries TRBV24-1 and TRBJ2-1; TRBD1 matches 9 bases. In germline, CDR1 is KGHDR, CDR2 SFDVKD. The CDR3 totals 16 residues.

This clonotype showed up just a few times. The DNA for the CDR3 is TGTGCCACCAGTGACCCCGAGTTAGGCTCCTACAATGAGCAGTTCTTC. Translated, it gives CATSDPELGSYNEQFF. The chain employs TRBV24-1 and TRBJ2-1; D is ambiguous. V lost 4 bases and J 0 bases, leaving 12 bases between the germline ends. The CDR3 has 16 residues. CDR1 and CDR2 (germline): KGHDR, SFDVKD.

This clonotype was detected many times. This chain joins TRBV20-1 and TRBJ1-4, with D possibly TRBD1 on 5 matching bases. The V and J ends lost 4 bases and 3 bases respectively, with 15 bases between them. This CDR3 is 15 amino acids long. The germline V gene has CDR1 DFQATT and CDR2 SNEGSKA (reference sequence). The chain's CDR3 is CSATGNGRANEKLFF. In nucleotides, the CDR3 is TGCAGTGCTACAGGGAATGGAAGGGCTAATGAAAAACTGTTTTTT.